The 2 T cell receptor beta chains below come from one sample, sequenced in a study of chemoradiotherapy in HPV16-positive cancers. Produced via immunoSEQ multiplex PCR; TCRdb's table is partial and in-frame only. The sample holds approximately 6,600 clones, around 85% seen once. The sample was tumor tissue, taken from a patient who underwent chemoradiotherapy. All receptors come from a human donor with HPV-associated anogenital cancer.

The chain combines TRBV19 with TRBJ1-4; D unclear. CDR3 length: 14 amino acids. Germline V CDR1 and CDR2: LNHDA, SQIVND (reference sequence). V was clipped by 6 bases and J by 1 base, with 9 bases between them. CDR3 coding DNA: TGTGCCAGTAGACAATACAGAACTAATGAAAAACTGTTTTTT. Amino acid sequence: CASRQYRTNEKLFF.

The chain combines TRBV4-1 with TRBJ1-6; no clear D. The CDR3 is 17 residues long. Germline CDR1 is MGHRA and CDR2 is YSYEKL. The V and J ends lost 0 bases and 0 bases respectively, with 9 bases between them. The CDR3 loop reads CASSQELTHSYNSPLHF. The CDR3 DNA reads as TGCGCCAGCAGCCAAGAATTAACCCACTCCTATAATTCACCCCTCCACTTT.